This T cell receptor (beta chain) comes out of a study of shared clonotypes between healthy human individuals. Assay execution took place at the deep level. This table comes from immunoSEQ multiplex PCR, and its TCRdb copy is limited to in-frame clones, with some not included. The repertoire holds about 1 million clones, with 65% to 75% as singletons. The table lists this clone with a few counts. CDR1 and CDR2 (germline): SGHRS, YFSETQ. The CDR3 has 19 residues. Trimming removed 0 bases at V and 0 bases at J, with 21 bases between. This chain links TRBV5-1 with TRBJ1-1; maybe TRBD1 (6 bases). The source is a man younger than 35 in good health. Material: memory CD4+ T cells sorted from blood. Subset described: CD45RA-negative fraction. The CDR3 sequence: CASSLGGQSVGRMNTEAFF. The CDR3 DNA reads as TGCGCCAGCAGCTTGGGTGGACAGTCAGTAGGCCGAATGAACACTGAAGCTTTCTTT.